One sample yielded the 25 T cell receptor beta chains listed below, sequenced in a study of regulatory T cells in long-lasting Graves disease (dated by TCRdb to the early 2020s). The library came from multiplex PCR. TCRdb lists the instrument as Illumina HiSeq 4000. To build TCR beta libraries, CDR3 regions were amplified by Arm-PCR using iRepertoire HTBI primers. TCRdb reprocessed the public reads (quality trimming at Q25 with fastp, clone calling with MiXCR) and kept in-frame beta chains. A single entry per CDR3 protein holds the most common genes and DNA from its merged rows. The sample profile shows 300,000 to 500,000 distinct CDR3 sequences; less than 25% of them were found once. Clones ranked in the top ten supply around 21% of the sample. The time point label of this sample denotes: persistent/refractory GD, antithyroid drugs over 5 years with positive TRAb. For both TCR sequencing and RNA sequencing, RNA was extracted from PBMCs using TRIzol.

Source: peripheral blood mononuclear cells (PBMCs), taken when the disease was refractory, from a patient treated with antithyroid drugs. These receptors were obtained from a female donor with Graves disease.

This clonotype was detected many times. The rearrangement uses TRBV12-3 or TRBV12-4 and TRBJ1-6; 10 bases fit TRBD1. V shed 6 bases, J shed 1 base, and the junction held 3 bases outside the gene matches. The CDR3 is made up of 16 amino acids. Here the CDR3 DNA reads TGTGCCAGCAGAGGGACAGGGGTTTCCTATAATTCACCCCTCCACTTT. The encoded protein is CASRGTGVSYNSPLHF.

A remark on this clonotype: This may be a read error, as it is one base from a much larger clone. V is TRBV27 and J is TRBJ2-7; 9 positions agree with TRBD2. The CDR3 contains 14 residues. J was trimmed by 6 bases and V by 5 bases; bases with no gene match: 8. Germline values: CDR1 MNHEY, CDR2 SMNVEV (reference sequence). CDR3 in DNA: TGTGCCAGCAGTGTCGGGACTAGCAGCCTCGAGCAGTACTTC. Translating it yields CASSVGTSSLEQYF.

The chain is built from TRBV7-2 and TRBJ2-1, with TRBD2 identical over 12 bases. Germline V lookup: CDR1 SGHTA, CDR2 FQGNSA. The CDR3 sequence is 16 residues long. J lost 6 bases, V lost 1 base, and 4 bases had no gene match. The CDR3 loop reads CASSLVRLAGANEQFF. In nucleotides, the CDR3 is TGTGCCAGCAGCTTAGTCCGACTAGCGGGAGCCAATGAGCAGTTCTTC.

In its sample, this clonotype was seen a few times. V gene TRBV2 combines with J gene TRBJ2-7; D assignment may be TRBD1 or TRBD2 (6 bases each). This CDR3 region has 14 residues. V dropped 6 bases and J dropped 6 bases, with 18 bases sitting between them. Germline V gives CDR1 SNHLY, CDR2 FYNNEI. The CDR3 DNA sequence: TGTGCCAGCAGGATACAGGGAGGACTGTCCGAGCAGTACTTC. Encoded protein: CASRIQGGLSEQYF.

Only one count was recorded for this clonotype. This sequence joins TRBV29-1 and TRBJ1-1; a weak D match, TRBD1 (6 bases). Trimming took 6 bases from V and 2 from J, leaving 13 bases between them. The CDR3 consists of 13 residues. The germline CDR1 and CDR2 sequences are SQVTM and ANQGSEA. The CDR3 protein is CSVPGTLNTEAFF. CDR3 nucleotides: TGCAGCGTCCCCGGGACATTAAACACTGAAGCTTTCTTT.

V is TRBV6-1 and J is TRBJ1-4; no firm D call. The CDR3 has 16 residues. The V gene lost 5 bases and the J gene lost 4 bases, with 17 bases spanning the gap. Germline V gene sequence: CDR1 MNHNS, CDR2 SASEGT. The CDR3 reads CASSPVSTLINEKLFF. CDR3 sequence (DNA): TGTGCCAGCAGTCCCGTGTCGACACTCATTAATGAAAAACTGTTTTTT.

This clonotype was counted between two and nine times. The chain combines TRBV10-3 with TRBJ2-7; 7 nucleotides align to TRBD2. The CDR3 runs 16 residues. The J segment lost 2 bases and the V segment lost 5 bases, leaving 12 bases of the junction unmatched. The germline V gene has CDR1 ENHRY and CDR2 SYGVKD. CDR3 loop: CAISPSRGTTTYEQYF. CDR3 DNA sequence: TGTGCCATCAGTCCCAGTCGGGGGACTACCACCTACGAGCAGTACTTC.

This clonotype was seen many times. The chain couples TRBV6-1 to TRBJ2-7, with D perhaps TRBD1 (5 bases). CDR1 is MNHNS, CDR2 SASEGT, per germline. V lost 0 bases to trimming and J lost 3 bases, with 9 bases between them. This CDR3 is built from 14 residues. The CDR3 DNA follows: TGTGCCAGCAGTGAAGCCGGCACAGGCTACGAGCAGTACTTC. The encoded protein is CASSEAGTGYEQYF.

This clonotype appeared a few times. CDR3 DNA sequence: TGTGCCAGCAGTAAAGCAGGGATACAACAGACCCAGTACTTC. Its translation: CASSKAGIQQTQYF. The chain uses TRBV28 and TRBJ2-5; D possibly corresponds to TRBD1 (5 bases). V lost 5 bases to trimming and J lost 6 bases, with 16 bases between them. There are 14 residues in the CDR3. Germline assignment: CDR1 MDHEN and CDR2 SYDVKM.

This clonotype was found many times. The DNA of the CDR3 is TGTGCCAGCAGTTTCGGACAGGTCAGGACTGAAGCTTTCTTT. Its protein product is CASSFGQVRTEAFF. The chain recombines TRBV28 with TRBJ1-1, with TRBD1 matching 7 bases. Germline CDR1 and CDR2: MDHEN and SYDVKM. The CDR3 consists of 14 residues. Losses at the gene ends were 3 bases for V and 5 bases for J; bases not matched to a gene: 6.

CDR3 DNA sequence: TGTGCCATCAGAACCGGGACAGGGGGCACCTATGGCTACACCTTC. It yields the protein CAIRTGTGGTYGYTF. The chain couples TRBV10-3 to TRBJ1-2; the match to TRBD1 covers 12 bases. Losses at the gene ends were 6 bases for V and 4 bases for J; bases not matched to a gene: 6. This CDR3 is 15 amino acids long. Germline V CDR1 and CDR2: ENHRY, SYGVKD.

This clonotype was seen only a few times. This rearrangement joins TRBV28 to TRBJ1-1; 7 bases align to TRBD1. The V gene end was trimmed by 0 bases and the J gene end by 6 bases; junction bases not matched to a gene: 7. Germline V gives CDR1 MDHEN, CDR2 SYDVKM. The CDR3 loop spans 15 amino acids. The CDR3, as DNA: TGTGCCAGCAGTTTATGGACAGGGTCCTTCGCTGAAGCTTTCTTT. Residues: CASSLWTGSFAEAFF. Using reference TRBV28 and TRBJ1-1 for the parts outside the CDR3, the full variable domain is DVKVTQSSRYLVKRTGEKVFLECVQDMDHENMFWYRQDPGLGLRLIYFSYDVKMKEKGDIPEGYSVSREKKERFSLILESASTNQTSMYLCASSLWTGSFAEAFFGQGTRLTVV.

This clonotype was counted only a few times. CDR3 protein: CASSYGGATYEQYF. The CDR3 DNA sequence: TGTGCCAGCAGTTACGGGGGGGCAACCTACGAGCAGTACTTC. The chain carries TRBV6-5 and TRBJ2-7, with D possibly being TRBD2 (7 bases). The CDR3 loop spans 14 amino acids. Germline loops: CDR1 MNHEY, CDR2 SVGAGI. The V end lost 2 bases, the J end lost 2 bases, and 10 bases lay between the germline ends.

Here the CDR3 reads CAARGFESQETQYF. The DNA of the CDR3 is TGTGCCGCGAGGGGGTTCGAATCCCAAGAGACCCAGTACTTC. The chain carries TRBV10-3 and TRBJ2-5; possibly TRBD1 for D (6 bases). The ends were cut back, 11 bases at V and 1 base at J, with 17 bases in the middle. The CDR3 is made up of 14 amino acids. The germline gives CDR1 ENHRY, CDR2 SYGVKD.

This clonotype was found a few times. This chain connects TRBV6-1 to TRBJ2-7, with a tentative D call TRBD2 (6 bases). Trimming took 5 bases from V and 5 from J, leaving 16 bases between them. The CDR3 covers 14 residues. Germline V gene data show CDR1 as MNHNS and CDR2 as SASEGT. CDR3 nucleotide sequence: TGTGCCAGCAGTCGGACCGGGAGCCCCCACGAGCAGTACTTC. Amino acids: CASSRTGSPHEQYF.

The CDR3 sequence is CASSVAGRTGELFF. CDR3 nucleotide sequence: TGTGCCAGCAGTGTAGCGGGAAGGACCGGGGAGCTGTTTTTT. V gene TRBV6-4 combines with J gene TRBJ2-2; TRBD2 matches at 8 bases. Germline CDR1 MRHNA, CDR2 SNTAGT. The CDR3 is made up of 14 amino acids. Trimming cost V 4 bases and J 5 bases; bases outside gene matches: 3.

The chain links TRBV29-1 to TRBJ2-2, with D unresolved. Germline CDR1 reads SQVTM; CDR2 reads ANQGSEA. CDR3 length equals 13 residues. V dropped 4 bases and J dropped 1 base, with 7 bases sitting between them. The chain's CDR3 is CSVVDGNTGELFF. In DNA form, the CDR3 reads TGCAGCGTTGTCGACGGGAACACCGGGGAGCTGTTTTTT.

This clonotype was observed a handful of times. The CDR3 region has the DNA TGTGCCAGCAGTTATAACAGGGGGAACACTGAAGCTTTCTTT. This codes for CASSYNRGNTEAFF. The genes are TRBV6-2 or TRBV6-3 and TRBJ1-1; 7 bases are shared with TRBD1. The CDR3 consists of 14 residues. With 3 bases clipped from V and 1 base from J, the junction kept 2 bases outside the gene matches. CDR1 is MNHEY, CDR2 SVGEGT, per germline.

This clonotype was detected once. The chain links TRBV12-3 or TRBV12-4 to TRBJ2-2, with D perhaps TRBD2 (6 bases). With 3 bases removed from V and 5 bases from J, the gap between germline ends came to 19 bases. The CDR3 runs to 17 residues. CDR3 region: CASSFSAGSPDTGELFF. The CDR3 DNA is TGTGCCAGCAGTTTTTCCGCCGGGAGCCCGGATACCGGGGAGCTGTTTTTT.

There are many counts of this clonotype. The CDR3 is CASSPDTAYEQYF. The CDR3 DNA reads as TGTGCCAGCAGCCCCGACACAGCCTACGAGCAGTACTTC. The chain uses TRBV7-2 and TRBJ2-7; D is ambiguous. CDR3 size: 13 residues. The germline V gene encodes CDR1 SGHTA and CDR2 FQGNSA. Trimming removed 5 bases from V and 2 bases from J, with 10 bases in between.

The chain joins TRBV29-1 to TRBJ1-1; no clear D. CDR1 and CDR2 from the germline V gene are SQVTM and ANQGSEA. The length of the CDR3 is 11 residues. Trimming removed 7 bases at V and 4 bases at J, with 10 bases between. The CDR3 sequence is CSGRLTTEAFF. CDR3 sequence (DNA): TGCAGCGGTAGACTAACCACTGAAGCTTTCTTT.

In its sample, this clonotype was seen many times. The V gene is TRBV12-3 or TRBV12-4, the J gene TRBJ2-2; D not resolved. The CDR3 spans 15 residues. The V end was cut by 1 base, the J end by 3 bases, with 9 bases between. This chain's CDR3 is CASSLGVFDTGELFF. DNA of the CDR3: TGTGCCAGCAGTTTAGGCGTCTTTGACACCGGGGAGCTGTTTTTT.

The rearrangement joins TRBV29-1 to TRBJ1-1; D gene uncertain. V shed 7 bases and J shed 0 bases, with 12 bases lying between them. The germline CDR1 and CDR2 sequences are SQVTM and ANQGSEA. The CDR3 is 13 amino acids. Written as DNA, the CDR3 is TGCAGCGCCACAAATTCCGTGAACACTGAAGCTTTCTTT. Its translation is CSATNSVNTEAFF.

The rearrangement links TRBV29-1 to TRBJ2-7; D call uncertain. The ends were cut back, 3 bases at V and 0 bases at J, with 9 bases in the middle. The germline gives CDR1 SQVTM, CDR2 ANQGSEA. The CDR3 is made up of 13 amino acids. The CDR3, as DNA: TGCAGCGTTGAGTACACAAACTCCTACGAGCAGTACTTC. Encoded protein: CSVEYTNSYEQYF.

The table lists this clonotype with a few counts. V gene TRBV19 combines with J gene TRBJ2-5; 13 nucleotides line up with TRBD2. V shed 3 bases, J shed 1 base, and the junction held 2 bases outside the gene matches. The V gene's germline CDR1 is LNHDA and CDR2 SQIVND (reference sequence). CDR3 length: 16 amino acids. CDR3 protein: CASSIRLAGGQETQYF. For the CDR3, the DNA is TGTGCCAGTAGTATTCGACTAGCGGGGGGCCAAGAGACCCAGTACTTC.